This paragraph reports one T cell receptor beta chain. Its antigen specificity is not known. The input lacks base qualities; no much larger clone sits a single base away. The immunoSEQ Assay, a bias-controlled multiplex PCR, was used to amplify TCRbeta CDR3 regions from genomic DNA. On the authors' methods: The number of nucleated cells in each sample was estimated from the amplification of reference gene primers within the assay. Sequence reads were collapsed and filtered to measure the absolute abundance of every unique TCRbeta CDR3 rearrangement. For each sample, productive Simpson clonality was calculated as the square root of Simpson's diversity index over productive rearrangements. TCRdb re-hosts the immuneACCESS table, in-frame sequences only. Its copies lack some clones; in the studies checked, an unresolved V gene accounts for under half of them, and the cause for the rest is not known. V, J and clone size are those of that table, while D and trimming were read from the DNA. The table for this sample lists approximately 100,000 clones; around 88% of them were counted only once. The top ten hold 25% of the sample.

Collaborating institutions collected whole blood in K2EDTA tubes following their own protocols. For TCRbeta analysis, collaborator samples were shipped as frozen whole blood, as isolated PBMCs, or as DNA extracted from either sample type. The sample originates from a study of blood T cell repertoires in COVID-19 (TCRdb year 2020). Concerning the study at large: Samples from collaborators originated in the United States, Italy and Spain and spanned both the acute and convalescent phases of COVID-19. The repertoires were made available in a free public database intended to serve as a resource for research on the immune response to SARS-CoV-2. The samples were drawn from the first 160 participants of the ongoing ImmuneRACE study and from over 950 subjects provided by 6 global collaborators. Where available, HLA class I and class II types were taken from metadata supplied by the sample provider and were not determined by assay-based typing. A de-identified subject ID, COVID-19 status, age in years and sex were almost always included in the sample metadata. The prospective study material was composed of cDNA or gDNA derived from T cells, B-cell-depleted T cells, or PBMCs. The dataset comprised deeply sampled blood TCRbeta repertoires from subjects exposed to, actively infected with, or recovered from COVID-19.

From cysteine to phenylalanine, the CDR3 is 11 amino acids long. Only the CDR3 DNA stays, 33 bases, in frame from base 1. V loses 5 bases of germline sequence and J loses 8 bases, and the interval between the two ends is 9 bases. Results the study describes overall, beyond this receptor: Clinical and demographic metadata were provided uncurated, with the amount varying by source and participant.

The chain couples TRBV12-3 or TRBV12-4 to TRBJ1-2, with no D gene named confidently. The TCR originated in a human donor in a cohort sampled during active COVID-19. Material for sequencing was peripheral blood. The DNA sequence is TGTGCCAGCAGTCAACTCGGGGGCTACACCTTC. The encoded protein is CASSQLGGYTF.